These 3 T cell receptor beta chains share one sample of origin, sequenced in a study of tumor and adjacent non-tumor tissue in lung cancer. Three rounds of nested PCR, following a modified ARM-PCR protocol, produced the TCRbeta library. TCRdb reanalysed the multiplex PCR reads using MiXCR and keeps one entry per CDR3 protein. The data show fewer than 120,000 distinct CDR3 sequences, approximately 87% seen once. This sample's RNA came from whole unsorted tissue. Input material: lung tumor tissue. These receptors came from a man aged 70 or older with non-small cell lung cancer.

V usage is TRBV4-3 and J usage is TRBJ2-5; D gene ambiguous. Trimming shortened V by 10 bases and J by 2 bases, and 23 bases separated the two germline ends. The CDR3 is 16 residues long. Germline V gene sequence: CDR1 LGHNA, CDR2 YSLEER. CDR3 loop: CANNQAGVVGQETQYF. CDR3 coding DNA: TGCGCCAACAACCAAGCCGGAGTGGTGGGACAAGAGACCCAGTACTTC.

A word on this clonotype: The CDR3 does not end in the conserved phenylalanine or tryptophan, so this is likely a read error. The rearrangement joins TRBV11-2 to TRBJ1-6; 10 positions agree with TRBD1. The CDR3 has 18 residues. In germline, CDR1 is SGHAT, CDR2 FQNNGV. CDR3 DNA: TGTGCCAGCAGTCCGAGGACAGGGGGAAGCTCCTATGATTCACCCCTCCACATT. Protein: CASSPRTGGSSYDSPLHI.

As for this clonotype: At one boundary the junction diverges from the germline segment, which might be a read error. V usage is TRBV4-3 and J usage is TRBJ2-1, with D hard to call. The CDR3 runs to 16 residues. In germline, CDR1 is LGHNA, CDR2 YSLEER. CDR3 region: CANSQDLRDSYNERFF. In DNA, the CDR3 is TGCGCCAACAGCCAAGATCTAAGAGACTCCTACAATGAGCGGTTCTTC.